This entry lists 6 T cell receptor beta chains sequenced from one sample in a study of Ad26.COV2.S vaccination and SARS-CoV-2 variants. The assay was immunoSEQ multiplex PCR, and TCRdb's table has in-frame clones only and misses some. The repertoire holds around 400,000 clones, with 83% as singletons. The treatment was: around 19 received Ad26.COV2.S at low or high dose, single or two shots; about 5 received placebo; per-sample allocation not given. The study sampled participants on day 63 after the first vaccine or placebo injection. The starting material was peripheral blood, obtained in a trial of Ad26.COV2.S vaccine versus placebo. These receptors were taken from a person aged 18-60 years who received the Ad26.COV2.S COVID-19 vaccine or a placebo.

The gene calls are TRBV11-2 and TRBJ1-2; TRBD1 aligns across 10 bases. The CDR3 covers 15 residues. Unmatched junction bases numbered 6, after V lost 2 bases and J lost 6 bases. Germline CDR1 SGHAT, CDR2 FQNNGV. In nucleotides, the CDR3 is TGTGCCAGCAGCTTATACCTCGGGACAGGGGATGGCTACACCTTC. Amino acids: CASSLYLGTGDGYTF. The variable domain in full, completed from reference TRBV11-2 and TRBJ1-2, reads EAGVAQSPRYKIIEKRQSVAFWCNPISGHATLYWYQQILGQGPKLLIQFQNNGVVDDSQLPKDRFSAERLKGVDSTLKIQPAKLEDSAVYLCASSLYLGTGDGYTFGSGTRLTVV.

The chain employs TRBV29-1 and TRBJ1-5, with a tentative D call TRBD1 (6 bases). V lost 2 bases to trimming and J lost 4 bases, with 15 bases between them. This CDR3 spans 15 amino acids. Germline values: CDR1 SQVTM, CDR2 ANQGSEA. The CDR3 DNA is TGCAGCGTTGAACATGCTACGAGGGGGAATCAGCCCCAGCATTTT. Encoded protein: CSVEHATRGNQPQHF.

The chain uses TRBV15 and TRBJ2-3, with 11 positions matching TRBD2. The CDR3 is made up of 15 amino acids. V lost 7 bases, J lost 0 bases, and 3 bases stayed unmatched. Germline V gives CDR1 LNHNV, CDR2 YYDKDF (reference sequence). CDR3 coding DNA: TGTGCCACCAAGACTAGCGGGATTAGCACAGATACGCAGTATTTT. This sequence encodes CATKTSGISTDTQYF.

This clone was counted between two and nine times. CDR3 protein: CASMGSTLSFYEQYF. CDR3 DNA: TGTGCCAGCATGGGCTCTACTCTTTCTTTTTACGAGCAGTACTTC. The gene calls are TRBV25-1 and TRBJ2-7; D gene ambiguous. This CDR3 spans 15 amino acids. With 7 bases removed from V and 4 bases from J, the gap between germline ends came to 20 bases. CDR1 MGHDK and CDR2 SYGVNS come from the germline V gene.

The rearrangement uses TRBV7-9 and TRBJ2-7; D might be TRBD2 (6 bases). The CDR3 spans 15 residues. Germline V gives CDR1 SEHNR, CDR2 FQNEAQ (reference sequence). With 5 bases removed from V and 2 bases from J, the gap between germline ends came to 16 bases. The CDR3 nucleotides are TGTGCCAGCAGCCCGGGAGCTGGAATCACCTACGAGCAGTACTTC. Protein product: CASSPGAGITYEQYF.

This chain joins TRBV27 and TRBJ1-2, with D possibly being TRBD1 (5 bases). V was shortened by 3 bases and J by 5 bases, with 13 bases between the two germline ends. The CDR3 is 14 amino acids. From germline, CDR1 is MNHEY and CDR2 SMNVEV (reference sequence). The DNA for the CDR3 is TGTGCCAGCAGTTTCGGAGGCAGGGCATATGGCTACACCTTC. Protein product: CASSFGGRAYGYTF.